Presented here are 20 T cell receptor beta chains from one specimen sequenced in a study of cytomegalovirus exposure and HLA in healthy donors. Use of 60 Vbeta and 13 Jbeta primers characterized the PCR. Assay used: immunoSEQ multiplex PCR; TCRdb lists only in-frame clones, some missing. This sample contains about 160,000 clones. Sequenced input: PBMCs. These receptors were taken from a woman aged 55-69 years in good health and CMV-seronegative.

The chain uses TRBV5-1 and TRBJ2-2; 9 nucleotides match TRBD1. The V gene end was trimmed by 3 bases and the J gene end by 5 bases; junction bases not matched to a gene: 2. Germline values: CDR1 SGHRS, CDR2 YFSETQ. The CDR3 loop spans 14 amino acids. CDR3 protein: CASSSGQGTGELFF. CDR3 coding DNA: TGCGCCAGCAGCTCCGGACAGGGGACCGGGGAGCTGTTTTTT.

This chain joins TRBV7-8 and TRBJ1-2, with D unclear. Germline CDR1 SGHVS, CDR2 FQNEAQ. V shed 2 bases and J shed 4 bases, with 8 bases lying between them. The CDR3 is made up of 13 amino acids. For the CDR3, the DNA is TGTGCCAGCAGCTTACTGCCCGGCTATGGCTACACCTTC. Encoded protein: CASSLLPGYGYTF.

The gene calls are TRBV27 and TRBJ1-2; TRBD1 is a possible D gene (5 bases). Germline lookup yields CDR1 MNHEY and CDR2 SMNVEV (reference sequence). Trimming pared 3 bases from V and 6 bases from J, leaving 14 bases between. CDR3 length: 14 residues. The CDR3 region is CASSLTGGRNGYTF. In DNA, the CDR3 is TGTGCCAGCAGTTTGACCGGGGGTAGGAATGGCTACACCTTC.

The chain links TRBV4-1 to TRBJ1-2; 7 bases are shared with TRBD1. This CDR3 comprises 14 residues. Germline trimming cut 5 bases from V and 4 bases from J; bases unmatched to any gene: 7. Per the germline V gene, CDR1 is MGHRA and CDR2 is YSYEKL. In DNA, the CDR3 is TGCGCCAGCAGCATCCGGGACAGCATCTATGGCTACACCTTC. This encodes CASSIRDSIYGYTF.

This sequence joins TRBV7-9 and TRBJ1-6, with D perhaps matching TRBD1 (6 bases). Germline V gene lookup returns CDR1 SEHNR and CDR2 FQNEAQ (reference sequence). V was trimmed by 1 base and J by 9 bases, leaving 10 bases between them. The CDR3 sequence is 14 residues long. DNA of the CDR3: TGTGCCAGCAGCTTAGAACAGGGTAGTTCACCCCTCCACTTT. It codes for CASSLEQGSSPLHF.

V and J are TRBV5-8 and TRBJ1-5, with D uncertain. Trimming removed 4 bases at V and 0 bases at J, with 5 bases between. CDR1 SGHTS and CDR2 YDEGEE come from the germline V gene. This CDR3 region has 13 residues. CDR3 DNA sequence: TGTGCCAGCAGCACCTATAGCAATCAGCCCCAGCATTTT. Its protein is CASSTYSNQPQHF.

The chain links TRBV10-1 to TRBJ2-5; TRBD2 agrees at 12 bases. This CDR3 has 16 residues. J was trimmed by 5 bases and V by 6 bases; bases with no gene match: 10. Germline values: CDR1 WNHNN, CDR2 SYGVQD (reference sequence). The chain's CDR3 is CASSQGGLAGRETQYF. CDR3 in DNA: TGCGCCAGCAGCCAGGGAGGACTAGCGGGAAGGGAGACCCAGTACTTC.

The genes are TRBV6-1 and TRBJ1-1; 8 bases are shared with TRBD1. Germline assignment: CDR1 MNHNS and CDR2 SASEGT. The J segment lost 3 bases and the V segment lost 4 bases, leaving 13 bases of the junction unmatched. The CDR3 has 17 residues. The CDR3 reads CASSGDRGRPMDTEAFF. CDR3 nucleotide sequence: TGTGCCAGCAGTGGAGACAGGGGCCGTCCCATGGACACTGAAGCTTTCTTT.

The chain joins TRBV7-9 to TRBJ1-2; 8 bases are a match to TRBD1. The CDR3 contains 16 residues. Germline V gene data show CDR1 as SEHNR and CDR2 as FQNEAQ (reference sequence). The ends lost 5 bases at V and 0 bases at J; junction bases unmatched: 8. The CDR3 region is CASSRLTTGANYGYTF. The CDR3 DNA reads TGTGCCAGCAGCCGTTTGACGACAGGGGCTAACTATGGCTACACCTTC. Supplemented by reference TRBV7-9 and TRBJ1-2, the full variable domain reads DTGVSQNPRHKITKRGQNVTFRCDPISEHNRLYWYRQTLGQGPEFLTYFQNEAQLEKSRLLSDRFSAERPKGSFSTLEIQRTEQGDSAMYLCASSRLTTGANYGYTFGSGTRLTVV.

The J gene is TRBJ2-7, the V gene TRBV7-2; no clear D gene. V gave up 7 bases and J gave up 5 bases, with 12 bases separating them. The germline V gene has CDR1 SGHTA and CDR2 FQGNSA. The CDR3 extends over 12 amino acids. CDR3 nucleotide sequence: TGTGCCAGCACCGTAAATAGAAACGAGCAGTACTTC. As protein: CASTVNRNEQYF.

The chain uses TRBV7-9 and TRBJ2-7, with TRBD1 matching over 7 bases. V gave up 5 bases and J gave up 0 bases; unmatched junction bases: 10. Germline CDR1 is SEHNR and CDR2 is FQNEAQ (reference sequence). The CDR3 runs 16 residues. The CDR3 spells CASSPLDGTASYEQYF. Here the CDR3 DNA reads TGTGCCAGCAGCCCGCTTGACGGGACAGCCTCCTACGAGCAGTACTTC. The complete variable domain, with remaining parts taken from reference TRBV7-9 and TRBJ2-7, reads DTGVSQNPRHKITKRGQNVTFRCDPISEHNRLYWYRQTLGQGPEFLTYFQNEAQLEKSRLLSDRFSAERPKGSFSTLEIQRTEQGDSAMYLCASSPLDGTASYEQYFGPGTRLTVT.

This chain joins TRBV18 and TRBJ2-1; D is undetermined. Trimming left V 3 bases short and J 4 bases short, with 7 bases between. Germline V gene sequence: CDR1 KGHSH, CDR2 LQKENI. The CDR3 consists of 13 residues. As DNA, the CDR3 is TGTGCCAGCTCACCGGAGAGGTACAATGAGCAGTTCTTC. It specifies CASSPERYNEQFF.

The V and J genes are TRBV11-2 and TRBJ1-4, with D perhaps matching TRBD1 (6 bases). This CDR3 has 17 amino acids. The V end was cut by 3 bases, the J end by 6 bases, with 20 bases between. Germline V lookup: CDR1 SGHAT, CDR2 FQNNGV. The CDR3 region is CASSFTRGMGFDEKLFF. The DNA of the CDR3 is TGTGCCAGCAGCTTCACCAGGGGAATGGGGTTTGATGAAAAACTGTTTTTT.

The chain employs TRBV9 and TRBJ2-7; D perhaps matches TRBD2 (6 bases). The V end lost 0 bases, the J end lost 2 bases, and 9 bases lay between the germline ends. This CDR3 is 14 amino acids long. Germline CDR1 and CDR2: SGDLS and YYNGEE. The CDR3 sequence is CASSVAGVPYEQYF. The CDR3 bases are TGTGCCAGCAGCGTAGCGGGAGTCCCCTACGAGCAGTACTTC.

The V call is TRBV27, the J call TRBJ2-5; 9 bases fit TRBD1. CDR1 and CDR2 from the germline V gene are MNHEY and SMNVEV (reference sequence). V shed 5 bases, J shed 5 bases, and the junction held 9 bases outside the gene matches. This CDR3 comprises 15 residues. CDR3 loop: CASSLGQGSSETQYF. In DNA, the CDR3 is TGTGCCAGCAGTCTCGGACAGGGGAGTTCGGAGACCCAGTACTTC.

The chain carries TRBV5-1 and TRBJ2-5, with 9 bases matching TRBD2. The CDR3 runs 14 residues. From germline, CDR1 is SGHRS and CDR2 YFSETQ. V dropped 6 bases and J dropped 3; count of bases not matched to a gene: 6. The CDR3 is CASMASGAEETQYF. DNA of the CDR3: TGCGCCAGCATGGCTAGCGGGGCCGAAGAGACCCAGTACTTC.

The chain joins TRBV6-1 to TRBJ2-1; 15 bases match TRBD2. Germline assignment: CDR1 MNHNS and CDR2 SASEGT. Unmatched junction bases numbered 5, after V lost 4 bases and J lost 10 bases. This CDR3 is 15 amino acids long. Here the CDR3 DNA reads TGTGCCAGCAGTGCGGGACTAGCGGGAGGCCGCGAGCAGTTCTTC. This encodes CASSAGLAGGREQFF.

V and J are TRBV27 and TRBJ1-5, with D maybe TRBD1 (5 bases). The CDR3 sequence is 15 residues long. V lost 2 bases, J lost 7 bases, and 15 bases lay in between. Per germline, CDR1 MNHEY and CDR2 SMNVEV (reference sequence). CDR3 bases: TGTGCCAGCAGTTTAGACAGTCTGATTAAACAGCCCCAGCATTTT. It specifies CASSLDSLIKQPQHF.

CDR3 protein: CASSLSQAAGAGDTEAFF. The CDR3 bases are TGTGCCAGCAGCTTAAGCCAGGCCGCAGGGGCGGGTGACACTGAAGCTTTCTTT. J is TRBJ1-1 and V is TRBV7-9; D is perhaps TRBD1 (6 bases). Germline V CDR1 and CDR2: SEHNR, FQNEAQ (reference sequence). With 2 bases removed from V and 3 bases from J, the gap between germline ends came to 22 bases. The CDR3 runs 18 residues.

V gene TRBV27 combines with J gene TRBJ1-2; D is unresolved. The CDR3 covers 13 residues. Germline CDR1 is MNHEY and CDR2 is SMNVEV (reference sequence). V dropped 5 bases and J dropped 1 base, with 8 bases sitting between them. CDR3 in DNA: TGTGCCAGCAGTCCACAAATTAACTATGGCTACACCTTC. Amino acid sequence: CASSPQINYGYTF.